Listed here are 2 T cell receptor beta chains from one sample, sequenced in a study of blood T cells in healthy people across ages. Together with a sample-barcoded 5' primer, a J-beta primer mix was included in a second PCR lasting about 6 to 11 cycles. TCRdb recomputed calls from the 5' RACE reads with MiXCR, one row per CDR3 protein. The table has about 1 million distinct CDR3 sequences, around 25% seen once. The sample also formed part of further work on T cells of mothers and their children.

Sequenced: blood. The receptors come from a girl aged 2-15 years in good health.

This clonotype occurred a few times. V usage is TRBV29-1 and J usage is TRBJ2-1; D unclear. CDR3 length equals 12 residues. CDR1 and CDR2 (germline): SQVTM, ANQGSEA. Trimming removed 5 bases from V and 1 base from J, with 6 bases in between. The CDR3 sequence is CSVPRSYNEQFF. CDR3 DNA sequence: TGCAGCGTTCCCCGTTCCTACAATGAGCAGTTCTTC.

This clonotype has only a few counts. This CDR3 reads CASSETLAGELFF. As DNA, the CDR3 is TGTGCCAGCAGTGAAACCCTAGCCGGGGAGCTGTTTTTT. The J gene is TRBJ2-2, the V gene TRBV25-1; the D is unclear. This CDR3 contains 13 residues. Germline values: CDR1 MGHDK, CDR2 SYGVNS. Trimming left V 2 bases short and J 6 bases short, with 7 bases between.